Listed here is a single T cell receptor beta chain. Its specificity is not known. Time point indicated: cycle 4 day 1 (C4D1), after more than 5 weeks of nivolumab. Each patient experienced a relapse that followed autologous stem cell transplantation, and brentuximab vedotin exposure varied. Classification of best responses gave complete response, partial response or progressive disease. Some clones are missing from TCRdb's copy, which holds only in-frame ones; the method was immunoSEQ multiplex PCR. This sample has around 65,000 clones; nearly 90% occur once, and the top ten carry about 8%. This entry belongs to a study of PD-1 blockade in classical Hodgkin lymphoma. Study results and caveats: In newly diagnosed patients, baseline TCR diversity was reportedly below that of healthy donors.

V dropped 2 bases and J dropped 8; count of bases not matched to a gene: 6. The CDR3 spans 15 residues. CDR1 LNHNV and CDR2 YYDKDF come from the germline V gene (reference sequence). The rearrangement joins TRBV15 to TRBJ1-4; 9 positions match TRBD1. This specimen consisted of peripheral blood mononuclear cells (PBMCs), obtained before the fourth cycle of nivolumab. This clonotype was obtained from a human donor with classical Hodgkin lymphoma. The CDR3 sequence: CATSRRQGGGEKLFF. CDR3 sequence (DNA): TGTGCCACCAGCAGAAGACAGGGGGGAGGGGAAAAACTGTTTTTT.